This T cell receptor (beta chain) comes out of a study of immune evolution from preneoplasia to lung adenocarcinoma. By sample share, this clone is large. Antigen specificity is unknown. With V trimmed by 10 bases and J by 1 base, 8 bases remained unmatched. The germline V gene encodes CDR1 SGDLS and CDR2 YYNGEE. The CDR3 has 14 residues. Study-wide results and caveats: T cell clonality was higher in KRAS-mutant than EGFR-mutant or wild-type nodules.

Patients had resection in Japan or China between the mid-2010s and the late 2010s. Two lung cancer pathologists independently confirmed each histologic diagnosis. After pathologic assessment, macro-dissection selected premalignant or tumor cells for extraction. Repertoires were generated with immunoSEQ multiplex PCR, while TCRdb's copy carries only in-frame clones and drops some. The table records around 9,900 clones, more than 75% of them present only once. The material sequenced was FFPE invasive lung adenocarcinoma tissue. The chain recombines TRBV9 with TRBJ2-3; the match to TRBD2 covers 8 bases. The clonotype was recovered from a person aged 70 to 79 with invasive lung adenocarcinoma. Some clones in this sample may be carry-over from other donors' samples. CDR3 sequence reads: CASQPGGGTDTQYF. The CDR3 DNA sequence: TGTGCCTCCCAGCCGGGGGGGGGCACAGATACGCAGTATTTT.